A selection of T cell receptor beta chains follows, all from one sample in a study of T cell clusters in autoimmune cytopenias. After re-calling the multiplex PCR reads, TCRdb lists one entry per CDR3 protein, DNA absent. The sample includes fewer than 3,000 distinct CDR3 sequences. Material for sequencing was peripheral blood. The receptors originated from a human donor with an autoimmune cytopenia or autoimmune hepatitis (not recorded which). The CDR3 runs from the conserved cysteine through the conserved F or W. Each record gives: J gene, clone size, V gene, CDR3 protein. A row's size may be missing; if present it is once, few, many or a size class.

TRBJ1-1,medium-sized,TRBV30,CAWTGGNTEAFF
TRBJ2-2,.,TRBV20-1,CSASTDTNTGELFF
TRBJ1-1,.,TRBV10-3,CAISDSLRGWEAFF
TRBJ1-6,medium-sized,TRBV27,CASSFVGSPLHF
TRBJ2-7,medium-sized,TRBV19,CASSTVLTSLAGGPREQYF
TRBJ2-1,.,TRBV4-1,CASSQQTGNWDNEQFF
TRBJ2-5,large,TRBV5-3,CARRRGEETQYF
TRBJ2-7,medium-sized,TRBV27,CASSPWEGRNEQYF
TRBJ2-3,.,TRBV24-1,CATSDRTSLSTDTQYF
TRBJ2-3,.,TRBV10-3,CATRTSGRGIDTQYF
TRBJ2-6,.,TRBV10-3,CATGEISGANVLTF
TRBJ2-1,medium-sized,TRBV12-3/TRBV12-4,CASRSWESDNEQFF
TRBJ2-1,.,TRBV12-3/TRBV12-4,CASQVTSYNEQFF
TRBJ2-7,.,TRBV7-6,CASSLAVAGGRNEQYF
TRBJ1-6,.,TRBV5-6,CASSQTGSVLDSPLHF
TRBJ1-2,.,TRBV6-2/TRBV6-3,CAIHGIIGRENYGYTF
TRBJ2-2,medium-sized,TRBV29-1,CSVEGQGETGELFF
TRBJ2-3,.,TRBV6-1,CATQVDPGGADTQYF
TRBJ2-1,.,TRBV20-1,CSASGRVSYNEQFF
TRBJ2-4,medium-sized,TRBV29-1,CSVEEAGGVGKNIQYF
TRBJ1-1,.,TRBV24-1,CATRTGTGETEAFF
TRBJ1-5,.,TRBV7-2,CASSLGIGSNQPQHF
TRBJ2-1,.,TRBV12-3/TRBV12-4,CASSHAPGTSINEQFF